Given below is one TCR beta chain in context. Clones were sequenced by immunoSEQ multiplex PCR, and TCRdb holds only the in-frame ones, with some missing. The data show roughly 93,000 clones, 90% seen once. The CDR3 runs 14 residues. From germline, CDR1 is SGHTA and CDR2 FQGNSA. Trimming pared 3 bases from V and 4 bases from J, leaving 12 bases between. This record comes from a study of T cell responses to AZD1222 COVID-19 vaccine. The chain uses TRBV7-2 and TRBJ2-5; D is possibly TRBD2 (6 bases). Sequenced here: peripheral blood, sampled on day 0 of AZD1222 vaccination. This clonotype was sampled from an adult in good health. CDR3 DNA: TGTGCCAGCAGCTTTAACGCGGGACGAGAGACCCAGTACTTC. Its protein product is CASSFNAGRETQYF.